The sample holds a few counts of the clone carrying this T cell receptor beta chain. PCR was performed a second time for about 7 to 12 cycles using a sample-barcoded 5' primer and a J-beta primer mix. TCRdb called the 5' RACE reads again in MiXCR, with one record for every CDR3 protein. In the table there are some 550,000 distinct CDR3 sequences, 45% to 55% of which are singletons. This entry is derived from a study of blood T cells in healthy people across ages. The V end was cut by 11 bases, the J end by 1 base, with 20 bases between. CDR1 and CDR2 (germline): SEHNR, FQNEAQ (reference sequence). The CDR3 spans 15 residues.

The sequenced sample was blood. This clonotype was sampled from a man older than 75 in good health. The chain is built from TRBV7-9 and TRBJ2-5, with D perhaps TRBD2 (7 bases). The CDR3 loop reads CASKPGAGAQETQYF. In DNA, the CDR3 is TGTGCCTCCAAACCCGGGGCGGGGGCCCAAGAGACCCAGTACTTC.